The 14 T cell receptor beta chains below come from one sample, sequenced in a study of T cell changes during pregnancy in multiple sclerosis. Sequencing was performed with immunoSEQ multiplex PCR; in TCRdb, only in-frame clones are kept and a portion is missing. The sample consists of about 70,000 clones, around 94% of them appearing once. The starting material was peripheral blood, obtained in the third trimester of pregnancy. These receptors all stem from a female donor with multiple sclerosis, enrolled in a pregnancy study.

This rearrangement joins TRBV6-4 to TRBJ2-2; TRBD2 aligns across 10 bases. In germline, CDR1 is MRHNA, CDR2 SNTAGT. Unmatched junction bases numbered 1, after V lost 5 bases and J lost 1 base. The CDR3 covers 15 residues. As DNA, the CDR3 is TGTGCCAGCAGTCGACTAGCGGGGAACACCGGGGAGCTGTTTTTT. Translating gives CASSRLAGNTGELFF.

The chain carries TRBV6-1 and TRBJ2-3; 10 bases map to TRBD2. Looked up from germline, CDR1 is MNHNS and CDR2 is SASEGT. V dropped 5 bases and J dropped 5; count of bases not matched to a gene: 7. The CDR3 totals 15 residues. In nucleotides, the CDR3 is TGTGCCAGCAGTCCCAGCGGGAGGGGTGTAGATACGCAGTATTTT. The encoded protein is CASSPSGRGVDTQYF.

This rearrangement joins TRBV14 to TRBJ2-3; weak D call: TRBD1 (5 bases). V lost 0 bases, J lost 0 bases, and 13 bases lay in between. Germline V gene sequence: CDR1 SGHDN, CDR2 FVKESK. This CDR3 has 17 amino acids. The CDR3 is CASSQDLRATSTDTQYF. CDR3 nucleotides: TGTGCCAGCAGCCAAGATCTCAGGGCGACTAGCACAGATACGCAGTATTTT.

The rearrangement joins TRBV7-9 to TRBJ2-2; maybe TRBD2 (6 bases). This CDR3 has 17 residues. Germline loops: CDR1 SEHNR, CDR2 FQNEAQ (reference sequence). Between the trimmed V and J ends, which lost 2 bases and 4 bases, there was a span of 17 bases. In nucleotides, the CDR3 is TGTGCCAGCAGCTTACACCCTGGGGGGAGAGGCACCGGGGAGCTGTTTTTT. It encodes CASSLHPGGRGTGELFF.

This chain links TRBV2 with TRBJ2-5; D uncertain. This CDR3 has 11 residues. Germline lookup yields CDR1 SNHLY and CDR2 FYNNEI. The germline V and J ends were trimmed by 2 bases and 5 bases, with 3 bases remaining between them. CDR3 protein: CASSEPETQYF. In nucleotides, the CDR3 is TGTGCCAGCAGTGAACCGGAGACCCAGTACTTC.

The chain links TRBV7-9 to TRBJ2-5; tentative D call: TRBD1 (6 bases). The germline gives CDR1 SEHNR, CDR2 FQNEAQ (reference sequence). The V gene lost 5 bases and the J gene lost 5 bases, with 15 bases spanning the gap. The CDR3 contains 14 residues. In DNA, the CDR3 is TGTGCCAGCAGCGCAGGGGTTATTAGGGAGACCCAGTACTTC. This sequence encodes CASSAGVIRETQYF.

V gene TRBV13 combines with J gene TRBJ2-7; 7 bases map to TRBD2. The germline V gene encodes CDR1 PRHDT and CDR2 FYEKMQ (reference sequence). The junction had 9 bases not matched to a gene; V was cut back by 2 bases and J by 5 bases. This CDR3 spans 15 amino acids. CDR3 amino acids: CASSLSGGGVNEQYF. Written as DNA, the CDR3 is TGTGCCAGCAGCTTATCCGGCGGGGGTGTCAACGAGCAGTACTTC.

The chain is built from TRBV2 and TRBJ2-7, with TRBD1 matching over 8 bases. Germline V gene lookup returns CDR1 SNHLY and CDR2 FYNNEI. The CDR3 has 13 amino acids. Trimming cost V 6 bases and J 7 bases; bases outside gene matches: 8. The CDR3: CASRPSRGREQYF. CDR3 nucleotides: TGTGCCAGCAGACCTAGCAGGGGGCGAGAGCAGTACTTC.

This clone was observed a handful of times. V and J are TRBV2 and TRBJ2-5; 13 nucleotides agree with TRBD2. J lost 2 bases, V lost 6 bases, and 12 bases had no gene match. This CDR3 has 18 amino acids. Germline assignment: CDR1 SNHLY and CDR2 FYNNEI. The CDR3 here is CASRDGLAGVGLQETQYF. DNA of the CDR3: TGTGCCAGCAGAGATGGACTAGCGGGAGTCGGCCTACAAGAGACCCAGTACTTC.

The chain employs TRBV5-1 and TRBJ2-5; tentatively, D is TRBD1 (6 bases). V lost 0 bases to trimming and J lost 1 base, with 10 bases between them. Germline V gene data show CDR1 as SGHRS and CDR2 as YFSETQ. The CDR3 runs 15 residues. CDR3 amino acids: CASSLAGRGQETQYF. CDR3 DNA: TGCGCCAGCAGCTTGGCCGGCAGGGGCCAAGAGACCCAGTACTTC.

This chain uses TRBV30 with TRBJ1-1; 7 bases are shared with TRBD1. The germline gives CDR1 GTSNPN, CDR2 SVGIG (reference sequence). The trim removed 3 bases at V and 3 bases at J, leaving 1 base unmatched. The CDR3 is 12 amino acids. The CDR3 loop is CAWSQGDTEAFF. The CDR3 nucleotides read TGTGCCTGGAGCCAGGGGGACACTGAAGCTTTCTTT.

V usage is TRBV10-1 and J usage is TRBJ2-1, with D possibly being TRBD2 (5 bases). The germline CDR1 and CDR2 sequences are WNHNN and SYGVQD (reference sequence). V was cut by 10 bases and J by 6 bases, with 16 bases left in between. The CDR3 runs to 13 residues. CDR3 nucleotide sequence: TGCGCCACCCGGGATTCCGATTCCAATGAGCAGTTCTTC. Protein product: CATRDSDSNEQFF.

Only one count was recorded for this clone. V and J are TRBV11-2 and TRBJ2-1; the match to TRBD2 covers 10 bases. The CDR3 has 16 residues. CDR1 and CDR2 from the germline V gene are SGHAT and FQNNGV. Losses at the gene ends were 5 bases for V and 4 bases for J; bases not matched to a gene: 8. In DNA, the CDR3 is TGTGCCAGCAGCCGGTCCCGGACTAGCGGTTACAATGAGCAGTTCTTC. Residues: CASSRSRTSGYNEQFF.

The chain combines TRBV4-1 with TRBJ2-7; 8 nucleotides match TRBD1. The CDR3 contains 18 residues. Germline trimming cut 0 bases from V and 1 base from J; bases unmatched to any gene: 11. CDR1 MGHRA and CDR2 YSYEKL come from the germline V gene. The CDR3 sequence is CASSQEKTGVEWSYEQYF. CDR3 DNA: TGCGCCAGCAGCCAAGAGAAGACAGGGGTTGAGTGGTCCTACGAGCAGTACTTC.